This TCR beta chain was identified during a study of cytomegalovirus exposure and HLA in healthy donors. The PCR made use of 60 Vbeta and 13 Jbeta primers. Some clones are missing from TCRdb's copy, which holds only in-frame ones; the method was immunoSEQ multiplex PCR. Of some 220,000 clones detected, 77% appear once; the ten largest clones hold around 2.9%. The CDR3 spans 14 residues. Germline-derived CDR1 and CDR2 are SGHRS and YFSETQ. V was pared by 4 bases and J by 5 bases, with 7 bases of the junction left unmatched. Sequences were obtained from PBMCs. This rearrangement joins TRBV5-1 to TRBJ1-1, with 8 bases identical to TRBD1. This receptor was taken from a woman aged 55-69 years in good health and CMV-seropositive. Here the CDR3 DNA reads TGCGCCAGCAGCAACCAGGGGGCGAGTACTGAAGCTTTCTTT. Encoded protein: CASSNQGASTEAFF.